What follows describes a single TCR beta chain. This sample was included in a study of T cell responses to AZD1222 COVID-19 vaccine. Germline V gene sequence: CDR1 SNHLY, CDR2 FYNNEI. The CDR3 contains 12 residues. V lost 7 bases, J lost 8 bases, and 11 bases lay in between. Here immunoSEQ multiplex PCR was the method, and the copy in TCRdb shows in-frame clones only, minus some. The sample includes 100,000 to 150,000 clones, about nine tenths seen only once; the top ten take 7.2%. The V and J genes are TRBV2 and TRBJ1-4, with a possible D match to TRBD1 (5 bases). This receptor was identified in an adult in good health. The sequenced sample was peripheral blood, obtained on day 0 of AZD1222 vaccination. The CDR3 region is CASNPGREKLFF. CDR3 nucleotides: TGTGCCAGCAACCCAGGGCGGGAAAAACTGTTTTTT.